The 4 T cell receptor beta chains reported below all come from one sample, sequenced in a study of technical replicates of blood from a handful of donors. The data were produced by immunoSEQ multiplex PCR, yet TCRdb's version contains in-frame clones alone and is incomplete. The table lists 65,000 to 85,000 clones, about 90% of them singletons. The sequencing sample was made of T cells isolated from PBMCs. These receptors were obtained from a human donor in good health.

V usage is TRBV19 and J usage is TRBJ1-3, with D perhaps matching TRBD1 (5 bases). The V end was cut by 7 bases, the J end by 0 bases, with 13 bases between. The germline V gene has CDR1 LNHDA and CDR2 SQIVND (reference sequence). This CDR3 is 15 amino acids long. The CDR3, as DNA: TGTGCCAGTAACTCGAAGGGGCTCTCTGGAAACACCATATATTTT. This codes for CASNSKGLSGNTIYF.

The V and J genes are TRBV7-9 and TRBJ2-7, with D uncertain. The germline CDR1 and CDR2 sequences are SEHNR and FQNEAQ (reference sequence). V was shortened by 4 bases and J by 0 bases, with 10 bases between the two germline ends. This CDR3 spans 14 amino acids. CDR3 nucleotide sequence: TGTGCCAGCAGCTCGAGCACAGTCTCCTACGAGCAGTACTTC. This gives the protein CASSSSTVSYEQYF.

V and J are TRBV7-9 and TRBJ1-1; TRBD1 matches at 7 bases. There are 14 residues in the CDR3. The V segment lost 5 bases and the J segment 8 bases; nucleotides outside the gene matches: 11. Germline lookup yields CDR1 SEHNR and CDR2 FQNEAQ (reference sequence). CDR3 sequence (DNA): TGTGCCAGCAGCAAGGAGGGGGCATATCAGGAAGCTTTCTTT. Residues: CASSKEGAYQEAFF.

V gene TRBV7-9 combines with J gene TRBJ2-3; tentative D call: TRBD1 (6 bases). Germline CDR1 is SEHNR and CDR2 is FQNEAQ (reference sequence). The CDR3 has 15 residues. V lost 4 bases and J lost 0, with 11 bases in between. The CDR3 DNA reads TGTGCCAGCAGCTGGGGGCAGGGCAGCACAGATACGCAGTATTTT. This sequence encodes CASSWGQGSTDTQYF.